Here is one T cell receptor beta chain with its context. Researchers took RNA transcripts and amplified the TCR beta CDR3 regions from them. HTBI primers were the set used in a first-round RT-PCR of the TCR CDR3. TCRdb called the multiplex PCR reads again in MiXCR, with one record for every CDR3 protein. The sample lists 450,000 to 700,000 distinct CDR3 sequences, about 43% seen once, with 19% in the top ten. Together with thyroid ultrasound, orbital computed tomography, serum thyroxine and TRAb, clinical symptoms were used for diagnoses. This sample is part of a study of T cells in Graves' hyperthyroidism and ophthalmopathy. The sequencing input was peripheral blood or thyroid tissue (not recorded which). This receptor was obtained from an adult woman with Graves' disease, either hyperthyroidism or ophthalmopathy (not recorded which).

The DNA of the CDR3 is TGTGCCAGCAGCGCACGACTAGCAGGCGGAGAGCAGTACTTC. Protein: CASSARLAGGEQYF. The V call is TRBV9, the J call TRBJ2-7; 7 bases are shared with TRBD2. Trimming took 3 bases from V and 7 from J; bases not matched to a gene: 10. This CDR3 is 14 amino acids long. Germline CDR1 is SGDLS and CDR2 is YYNGEE.